These 21 T cell receptor beta chains originate from one sample sequenced in a study of shared T cell receptors in the human thymus. Some clones are missing from TCRdb's copy, which holds only in-frame ones; the method was immunoSEQ multiplex PCR. Among approximately 490,000 clones, about four fifths were seen once, and the ten largest hold more than 0.01%. This sample was shared with a second study, whose subject was human thymus T cells.

Sequencing was carried out using thymocytes. The receptor source for this set is a boy under two years old with a congenital heart defect.

This chain uses TRBV9 with TRBJ2-2; 11 bases agree with TRBD2. V gave up 0 bases and J gave up 5 bases; unmatched junction bases: 3. Germline CDR1 is SGDLS and CDR2 is YYNGEE. CDR3 length: 16 amino acids. In nucleotides, the CDR3 is TGTGCCAGCAGCGTAGTAGCGGGAGGGGGGACCGGGGAGCTGTTTTTT. This sequence encodes CASSVVAGGGTGELFF. Filled out from reference TRBV9 and TRBJ2-2, the complete variable domain reads DSGVTQTPKHLITATGQRVTLRCSPRSGDLSVYWYQQSLDQGLQFLIQYYNGEERAKGNILERFSAQQFPDLHSELNLSSLELGDSALYFCASSVVAGGGTGELFFGEGSRLTVL.

The chain combines TRBV5-4 with TRBJ2-5; tentatively, D is TRBD2 (6 bases). Germline values: CDR1 SGHNT, CDR2 YYREEE (reference sequence). The CDR3 totals 18 residues. V lost 3 bases to trimming and J lost 0 bases, with 21 bases between them. The CDR3 DNA follows: TGTGCCAGCAGCTGGAAGGGGTCGGCTAGCGCGTACCAAGAGACCCAGTACTTC. Encoded protein: CASSWKGSASAYQETQYF.

This chain connects TRBV6-5 to TRBJ1-3; D gene ambiguous. This CDR3 spans 10 amino acids. CDR1 MNHEY and CDR2 SVGAGI come from the germline V gene. V was clipped by 8 bases and J by 5 bases, with 4 bases between them. The CDR3 region has the DNA TGTGCCAGCTATCGAAACACCATATATTTT. This codes for CASYRNTIYF.

The V gene is TRBV29-1, the J gene TRBJ2-5, with TRBD2 matching 7 bases. CDR3 length: 15 amino acids. Germline CDR1 reads SQVTM; CDR2 reads ANQGSEA. Trimming removed 4 bases from V and 4 bases from J; junction bases left unmatched: 12. The CDR3 DNA is TGCAGCGTTGTCTTAGGAGGGAGGGCCAGAGAGACCCAGTACTTC. Translating gives CSVVLGGRARETQYF.

The chain is built from TRBV5-4 and TRBJ2-2, with no clear D. Trimming stripped 0 bases from V and 6 bases from J, with 3 bases between. Germline CDR1 SGHNT, CDR2 YYREEE (reference sequence). This CDR3 has 12 amino acids. CDR3 bases: TGTGCCAGCAGCTTGGTCGCCGGGGAGCTGTTTTTT. This translates into CASSLVAGELFF.

The J gene is TRBJ2-7, the V gene TRBV7-6, with D perhaps TRBD1 (6 bases). This CDR3 has 14 residues. Germline CDR1 reads SGHVS; CDR2 reads FNYEAQ. The germline V and J ends were trimmed by 2 bases and 5 bases, with 13 bases remaining between them. Here the CDR3 reads CASSLSGHNNEQYF. DNA of the CDR3: TGTGCCAGCAGCTTATCGGGACATAATAACGAGCAGTACTTC.

The chain employs TRBV2 and TRBJ2-4; 7 bases are a match to TRBD1. This CDR3 is 16 amino acids long. J lost 1 base, V lost 8 bases, and 11 bases had no gene match. Per germline, CDR1 SNHLY and CDR2 FYNNEI. CDR3 in DNA: TGTGCCAGCCAGCGCCCATCGGACAGGGCCAAAAACATTCAGTACTTC. This translates into CASQRPSDRAKNIQYF. Drawing the rest from reference TRBV2 and TRBJ2-4, the complete variable domain is EPEVTQTPSHQVTQMGQEVILRCVPISNHLYFYWYRQILGQKVEFLVSFYNNEISEKSEIFDDQFSVERPDGSNFTLKIRSTKLEDSAMYFCASQRPSDRAKNIQYFGAGTRLSVL.

This sequence joins TRBV19 and TRBJ2-1, with 11 bases that match TRBD2. CDR1 LNHDA and CDR2 SQIVND come from the germline V gene (reference sequence). With 3 bases clipped from V and 0 bases from J, the junction kept 10 bases outside the gene matches. The CDR3 extends over 19 amino acids. The CDR3 is CASSIWGLAEPSSYNEQFF. The CDR3 DNA is TGTGCCAGTAGTATTTGGGGACTAGCGGAACCGAGCTCCTACAATGAGCAGTTCTTC. Together with reference TRBV19 and TRBJ2-1, the CDR3 gives the full variable domain: DGGITQSPKYLFRKEGQNVTLSCEQNLNHDAMYWYRQDPGQGLRLIYYSQIVNDFQKGDIAEGYSVSREKKESFPLTVTSAQKNPTAFYLCASSIWGLAEPSSYNEQFFGPGTRLTVL.

This chain links TRBV9 with TRBJ1-1; D is uncertain. In germline, CDR1 is SGDLS, CDR2 YYNGEE. CDR3 length: 13 residues. V was cut by 2 bases and J by 0 bases, with 5 bases left in between. The CDR3 region has the DNA TGTGCCAGCAGCGTCCACTTGAACACTGAAGCTTTCTTT. Translation: CASSVHLNTEAFF.

The V gene is TRBV9, the J gene TRBJ2-1; 7 nucleotides line up with TRBD2. V gave up 0 bases and J gave up 6 bases; unmatched junction bases: 3. From germline, CDR1 is SGDLS and CDR2 YYNGEE. The CDR3 length is 14 residues. The CDR3 coding sequence is TGTGCCAGCAGCGTAGCTAGCGGCTGCAATGAGCAGTTCTTC. It encodes CASSVASGCNEQFF. Using reference TRBV9 and TRBJ2-1 for the parts outside the CDR3, the full variable domain is DSGVTQTPKHLITATGQRVTLRCSPRSGDLSVYWYQQSLDQGLQFLIQYYNGEERAKGNILERFSAQQFPDLHSELNLSSLELGDSALYFCASSVASGCNEQFFGPGTRLTVL.

This clone has just a few counts. The J gene is TRBJ1-1, the V gene TRBV5-1, with 10 positions matching TRBD1. V was pared by 4 bases and J by 5 bases, with 5 bases of the junction left unmatched. Germline V gene lookup returns CDR1 SGHRS and CDR2 YFSETQ. The CDR3 contains 14 residues. CDR3 coding DNA: TGCGCCAGCAGCCCCGGGACAGGGGTGACTGAAGCTTTCTTT. Translated, it gives CASSPGTGVTEAFF.

In its sample, this clone was seen a few times. The gene calls are TRBV4-1 and TRBJ1-3; no firm D call. The germline CDR1 and CDR2 sequences are MGHRA and YSYEKL. The V and J ends lost 2 bases and 2 bases respectively, with 7 bases between them. There are 14 residues in the CDR3. The CDR3 is CASSQRTTGNTIYF. The CDR3 DNA follows: TGCGCCAGCAGCCAAAGGACTACTGGAAACACCATATATTTT.

The chain uses TRBV5-1 and TRBJ1-1; a weak D match, TRBD1 (5 bases). V was pared by 0 bases and J by 4 bases, with 13 bases between. The germline V gene has CDR1 SGHRS and CDR2 YFSETQ. This CDR3 spans 15 amino acids. CDR3 nucleotides: TGCGCCAGCAGCTTGGCCACGGGGGGTCGCACTGAAGCTTTCTTT. Translating gives CASSLATGGRTEAFF.

This chain links TRBV5-6 with TRBJ2-7; 8 nucleotides line up with TRBD1. The V gene's germline CDR1 is SGHDT and CDR2 YYEEEE. The CDR3 runs 16 residues. Trimming cost V 4 bases and J 3 bases; bases outside gene matches: 12. The chain's CDR3 is CASSGSTETGVYEQYF. The CDR3 bases are TGTGCCAGCAGCGGATCGACAGAGACAGGGGTCTACGAGCAGTACTTC.

The V call is TRBV28, the J call TRBJ2-6, with 7 bases lining up with TRBD2. Looked up from germline, CDR1 is MDHEN and CDR2 is SYDVKM. The CDR3 sequence is 22 residues long. V shed 6 bases and J 2 bases; nucleotides not matched to a gene: 25. The CDR3 region has the DNA TGTGCCAGCAGCCCCAGCGGGGCCTACCCAACGCGGCCGTGTCCTGGGGCCAACGTCCTGACTTTC. Protein: CASSPSGAYPTRPCPGANVLTF. The full variable domain, with the rest looked up from reference TRBV28 and TRBJ2-6, is DVKVTQSSRYLVKRTGEKVFLECVQDMDHENMFWYRQDPGLGLRLIYFSYDVKMKEKGDIPEGYSVSREKKERFSLILESASTNQTSMYLCASSPSGAYPTRPCPGANVLTFGAGSRLTVL.

This rearrangement joins TRBV28 to TRBJ2-3; TRBD2 aligns across 8 bases. J lost 2 bases, V lost 8 bases, and 6 bases had no gene match. Per germline, CDR1 MDHEN and CDR2 SYDVKM. The CDR3 runs to 14 residues. The CDR3 loop reads CASSTSGLTDTQYF. DNA for the CDR3: TGTGCCAGCTCCACTAGCGGCCTCACAGATACGCAGTATTTT.

This clone has more than one count but fewer than ten. The chain couples TRBV4-3 to TRBJ1-1; 7 bases line up with TRBD1. The CDR3 extends over 15 amino acids. V lost 2 bases, J lost 8 bases, and 11 bases stayed unmatched. From germline, CDR1 is LGHNA and CDR2 YSLEER. The CDR3 spells CASSQTGQKKGEAFF. The CDR3 bases are TGCGCCAGCAGCCAAACGGGACAGAAAAAGGGGGAAGCTTTCTTT.

The rearrangement uses TRBV7-9 and TRBJ2-5; 13 bases fit TRBD2. The CDR3 runs to 17 residues. The junction had 7 bases not matched to a gene; V was cut back by 0 bases and J by 6 bases. The germline V gene encodes CDR1 SEHNR and CDR2 FQNEAQ (reference sequence). As DNA, the CDR3 is TGTGCCAGCAGCTTAGCATTTCGGACTAGCGGGAGTAAGACCCAGTACTTC. This translates into CASSLAFRTSGSKTQYF.

The chain combines TRBV10-2 with TRBJ1-2; TRBD1 aligns across 9 bases. The CDR3 is made up of 15 amino acids. J gave up 0 bases and V 6 bases, and 5 bases lay outside the gene matches. CDR1 WSHSY and CDR2 SAAADI come from the germline V gene. CDR3 coding DNA: TGCGCCAGCAGGGTGCGGGACAGGGCTAACTATGGCTACACCTTC. Translated: CASRVRDRANYGYTF.

This chain joins TRBV19 and TRBJ2-1; 12 bases match TRBD2. The germline V gene has CDR1 LNHDA and CDR2 SQIVND (reference sequence). The V and J ends lost 7 bases and 7 bases, in that order; junction bases with no gene match: 11. CDR3 length: 16 residues. The CDR3 region has the DNA TGTGCCAGTACCCCTAGCGGGAGGGCCCGCGGTAATGAGCAGTTCTTC. Its translation is CASTPSGRARGNEQFF.

This clone was seen more than once but under ten times. This chain links TRBV5-1 with TRBJ2-1, with 13 bases that match TRBD2. With 5 bases clipped from V and 7 bases from J, the junction kept 9 bases outside the gene matches. The CDR3 consists of 16 residues. Germline CDR1 reads SGHRS; CDR2 reads YFSETQ. CDR3 in amino acids: CASRRVAGLAGNEQFF. CDR3 in DNA: TGCGCCAGCAGGAGAGTTGCGGGACTAGCGGGAAATGAGCAGTTCTTC.